The next 18 T cell receptor beta chains were all read from a single sample in a study of blood T cell repertoires in COVID-19. Generated by immunoSEQ multiplex PCR, the TCRdb table keeps only in-frame clones and is missing some. The table lists about 38,000 clones, approximately 88% of them singletons. What was sequenced was peripheral blood. All receptors derive from a human donor in a cohort sampled during active COVID-19.

The CDR3 is CASSVLRGRNSNQPQHF. In nucleotides, the CDR3 is TGTGCCAGCAGTGTCTTGAGGGGGCGTAATAGCAATCAGCCCCAGCATTTT. This chain uses TRBV2 with TRBJ1-5, with 7 nucleotides matching TRBD1. Trimming at V came to 4 bases and at J to 0 bases, leaving 9 bases not matched to a gene. Germline CDR1 is SNHLY and CDR2 is FYNNEI. This CDR3 comprises 17 residues. The full variable domain, in which reference TRBV2 and TRBJ1-5 provide the parts outside the CDR3, is EPEVTQTPSHQVTQMGQEVILRCVPISNHLYFYWYRQILGQKVEFLVSFYNNEISEKSEIFDDQFSVERPDGSNFTLKIRSTKLEDSAMYFCASSVLRGRNSNQPQHFGDGTRLSIL.

The V call is TRBV27, the J call TRBJ1-2; D gene unclear. Trimming removed 6 bases at V and 0 bases at J, with 11 bases between. CDR1 is MNHEY, CDR2 SMNVEV, per germline (reference sequence). There are 14 residues in the CDR3. The CDR3 protein is CASSPRRANYGYTF. The CDR3 nucleotides read TGTGCCAGCAGCCCTAGGCGTGCTAACTATGGCTACACCTTC.

This chain uses TRBV6-5 with TRBJ1-4, with D maybe TRBD1 (5 bases). The ends were cut back, 8 bases at V and 8 bases at J, with 15 bases in the middle. This CDR3 region has 13 residues. Germline values: CDR1 MNHEY, CDR2 SVGAGI. The CDR3 protein is CASRSGAWEKLFF. Written as DNA, the CDR3 is TGTGCCAGCCGAAGTGGGGCTTGGGAAAAACTGTTTTTT.

V and J are TRBV4-1 and TRBJ2-3; D may be TRBD2 (6 bases). Trimming left V 0 bases short and J 2 bases short, with 15 bases between. Germline CDR1 MGHRA, CDR2 YSYEKL. There are 17 residues in the CDR3. CDR3 in DNA: TGCGCCAGCAGCCAAGATCAGATGGCGGGGACCACAGATACGCAGTATTTT. It translates to CASSQDQMAGTTDTQYF.

The gene calls are TRBV7-2 and TRBJ2-7; the D gene is possibly TRBD2 (6 bases). The V end lost 2 bases, the J end lost 1 base, and 12 bases lay between the germline ends. This CDR3 region has 15 residues. Per germline, CDR1 SGHTA and CDR2 FQGNSA. CDR3 region: CASSLRLEKSYEQYF. The CDR3 DNA follows: TGTGCCAGCAGCTTAAGACTAGAAAAGTCCTACGAGCAGTACTTC.

The chain has TRBV11-2 and TRBJ2-7; D is perhaps TRBD1 (5 bases). CDR1 is SGHAT and CDR2 is FQNNGV in the germline V gene. The length of the CDR3 is 14 residues. Deletions cut 2 bases from V and 2 bases from J, with 10 bases between. The CDR3: CASSLRAGPYEQYF. CDR3 DNA sequence: TGTGCCAGCAGCTTAAGGGCAGGGCCCTACGAGCAGTACTTC.

J is TRBJ2-4 and V is TRBV28, with TRBD2 matching 12 bases. Germline loops: CDR1 MDHEN, CDR2 SYDVKM. The CDR3 loop spans 15 amino acids. With 4 bases clipped from V and 9 bases from J, the junction kept 7 bases outside the gene matches. CDR3 sequence reads: CASSSSGRARVIQYF. The DNA of the CDR3 is TGTGCCAGCAGTTCTAGCGGGAGGGCAAGGGTCATTCAGTACTTC.

The chain couples TRBV5-1 to TRBJ2-5; TRBD1 aligns across 7 bases. The CDR3 is 16 residues long. The V gene end was trimmed by 0 bases and the J gene end by 5 bases; junction bases not matched to a gene: 10. The germline V gene encodes CDR1 SGHRS and CDR2 YFSETQ. The CDR3 DNA is TGCGCCAGCAGCTTGGCCTGGAGACAGGGAAGCGAGACCCAGTACTTC. Its translation: CASSLAWRQGSETQYF. The full variable domain, rest sourced from reference TRBV5-1 and TRBJ2-5, is KAGVTQTPRYLIKTRGQQVTLSCSPISGHRSVSWYQQTPGQGLQFLFEYFSETQRNKGNFPGRFSGRQFSNSRSEMNVSTLELGDSALYLCASSLAWRQGSETQYFGPGTRLLVL.

This clone appeared a few times. The chain joins TRBV6-6 to TRBJ1-5; D is possibly TRBD1 (6 bases). Trimming removed 5 bases from V and 1 base from J, with 18 bases in between. The CDR3 extends over 17 amino acids. Per germline, CDR1 MNHNY and CDR2 SVGAGI (reference sequence). The CDR3: CASSGSTGFNSNQPQHF. For the CDR3, the DNA is TGTGCCAGCAGTGGATCTACAGGGTTTAACAGCAATCAGCCCCAGCATTTT.

The CDR3 loop is CASSLVGQGLDGYTF. The CDR3 nucleotides read TGTGCCAGCAGCTTAGTCGGTCAGGGTTTGGATGGCTACACCTTC. The rearrangement links TRBV5-5 to TRBJ1-2; D is possibly TRBD1 (5 bases). Germline loops: CDR1 SGHKS, CDR2 YYEKEE (reference sequence). The V end lost 2 bases, the J end lost 6 bases, and 17 bases lay between the germline ends. The CDR3 has 15 amino acids.

The chain uses TRBV21-1 and TRBJ1-5; no check of the table's D call, TRBD1, against the DNA was made. TRBV21-1 is a known pseudogene. The CDR3 has 15 residues. The CDR3 region has the DNA TGTGCCAGCACCTCCGGGACAGTGGAAAATCAGCCCCAGCATTTT. It is translated as CASTSGTVENQPQHF.

The chain combines TRBV27 with TRBJ2-7; TRBD1 agrees at 8 bases. With 5 bases clipped from V and 2 bases from J, the junction kept 11 bases outside the gene matches. The CDR3 extends over 16 amino acids. Germline values: CDR1 MNHEY, CDR2 SMNVEV (reference sequence). CDR3 DNA: TGTGCCAGCAGTACGATTTCCACGGACAGGGCCTACGAGCAGTACTTC. It specifies CASSTISTDRAYEQYF.

V gene TRBV5-4 combines with J gene TRBJ1-1, with D perhaps matching TRBD1 (6 bases). Trimming cost V 4 bases and J 5 bases, with 18 bases left between them. Germline V gene data show CDR1 as SGHNT and CDR2 as YYREEE (reference sequence). There are 15 residues in the CDR3. CDR3 amino acids: CASSPVGGAGTEAFF. In DNA form, the CDR3 reads TGTGCCAGCAGCCCCGTGGGGGGGGCGGGAACTGAAGCTTTCTTT.

The rearrangement uses TRBV27 and TRBJ2-7; the match to TRBD2 covers 9 bases. Germline assignment: CDR1 MNHEY and CDR2 SMNVEV (reference sequence). The CDR3 is 15 residues long. Trimming took 2 bases from V and 2 from J; bases not matched to a gene: 4. CDR3: CASSLAGGTPYEQYF. CDR3 nucleotide sequence: TGTGCCAGCAGTTTAGCGGGAGGGACCCCCTACGAGCAGTACTTC.

CDR3 bases: TGTGCCAGCACCCAAGACAGGGGACGAAGTAACCAGTACTTC. As protein: CASTQDRGRSNQYF. V usage is TRBV7-8 and J usage is TRBJ2-5, with 8 bases fitting TRBD1. The ends lost 7 bases at V and 10 bases at J; junction bases unmatched: 14. The CDR3 contains 14 residues. The germline V gene encodes CDR1 SGHVS and CDR2 FQNEAQ.

This chain uses TRBV18 with TRBJ2-5; tentative D call: TRBD2 (7 bases). The V gene lost 3 bases and the J gene lost 5 bases, with 13 bases spanning the gap. Germline-derived CDR1 and CDR2 are KGHSH and LQKENI. The CDR3 is 14 amino acids. CDR3 sequence (DNA): TGTGCCAGCTCACCTCGGGGGGCGGTCGAGACCCAGTACTTC. Its protein is CASSPRGAVETQYF.

V usage is TRBV9 and J usage is TRBJ2-3; 7 nucleotides line up with TRBD1. V gave up 2 bases and J gave up 5 bases; unmatched junction bases: 8. CDR3 size: 15 residues. Germline V lookup: CDR1 SGDLS, CDR2 YYNGEE. CDR3 sequence: CASSVPTGMGDTQYF. The CDR3 region has the DNA TGTGCCAGCAGCGTCCCGACAGGGATGGGAGATACGCAGTATTTT.

By sample fraction, this clone is medium-sized. The genes are TRBV5-1 and TRBJ1-3; the D is unclear. From germline, CDR1 is SGHRS and CDR2 YFSETQ. V lost 4 bases and J 0 bases, leaving 5 bases between the germline ends. The CDR3 extends over 13 amino acids. CDR3 sequence: CASSPVSGNTIYF. The DNA for the CDR3 is TGCGCCAGCAGCCCAGTCTCTGGAAACACCATATATTTT.